The rows below give T cell receptor beta chains drawn from one sample of a study of response to subunit inactivated influenza vaccine. TCRdb passed the RT-PCR reads through MiXCR, listing each CDR3 protein once. The sample consists of 500,000 to 550,000 distinct CDR3 sequences, under 9% of them appearing once. This material consisted of PBMCs from blood, taken less than 30 months after vaccination. All receptors come from a man between 45 and 75 years old who received an inactivated influenza vaccine. Both conserved end residues are part of each CDR3. D genes are given only for firm matches. Expanded clones are given a class, and other clones once, few, many or no size at all.

cdr3_length d_call j_call clone_size v_call cdr3_nt cdr3_aa
15 TRBD1 TRBJ2-7 few TRBV5-1 TGCGCCAGCAGCTTCGATGCCGGGACAGCCTACGAGCAGTACTTC CASSFDAGTAYEQYF
12 TRBD1 TRBJ1-5 many TRBV20-1 TGCAGTGCTAGGGGTTGGTCGGGACAGGGGATTTTT CSARGWSGQGIF
16 NA TRBJ2-1 many TRBV9 TGTGCCAGCAGCGTAGTGGCAGGTCTTTTTTACAATGAGCAGTTCTTC CASSVVAGLFYNEQFF
15 TRBD2 TRBJ2-7 few TRBV6-5 TGTGCCAGCAGTTATGGGACTAGCGGGACCTACGAGCAGTACTTC CASSYGTSGTYEQYF
12 NA TRBJ2-1 many TRBV3-1 TGTGCCAGCAGCCACACTAGCAATGAGCAGTTCTTC CASSHTSNEQFF
13 NA TRBJ1-1 NA TRBV18 TGTGCCAGCTCACCCGCGGGGACTGAGGGAGCTTTCTTT CASSPAGTEGAFF
14 NA TRBJ2-7 NA TRBV9 TGTGCCAGCAGCGTAGGAGGGGAACAAGTCGAGCAGTACTTC CASSVGGEQVEQYF
15 TRBD2 TRBJ2-1 few TRBV5-1 TGCGCCAGCAGCTTGGCGGCTAGCGGGAGGGATGAGCAGTTCTTC CASSLAASGRDEQFF
13 NA TRBJ2-3 many TRBV9 TGTGCCAGCAGCGTATCCGACTTCAATACGCAGTATTTT CASSVSDFNTQYF
13 NA TRBJ1-1 NA TRBV6-2/TRBV6-3 TGTGCCAGCACCTCGCTCATGAACACTGAAGCTTTCTTT CASTSLMNTEAFF
13 NA TRBJ2-2 many TRBV24-1 TGTGCCACCAGTGATGGGACCACCGGGGAGCTGTTTTTT CATSDGTTGELFF
15 TRBD2 TRBJ2-7 few TRBV4-2 TGTGCCAGCAGCCAAGGGGAACGGGGGGTAAGTGAGCAGTACTTC CASSQGERGVSEQYF
14 NA TRBJ2-3 many TRBV12-3/TRBV12-4 TGTGCCAGCAGTTACGTGGGGGGCACAGATACGCAGTATTTT CASSYVGGTDTQYF
15 NA TRBJ1-4 many TRBV7-2 TGTGCCAGCAGCTTAGGTCGTCAGTCTAATGAAAAACTGTTTTTT CASSLGRQSNEKLFF
14 NA TRBJ2-2 NA TRBV6-1 TGTGCCAGCAGTGAACAAATGGGAACCGGGGAGCTGTTTTTT CASSEQMGTGELFF